This T cell receptor beta chain was profiled in a study of T-cell memory formation after mild COVID-19. TCRdb re-called the 5' RACE reads with MiXCR, one entry per CDR3 protein. This table holds approximately 350,000 distinct CDR3 sequences, under 30% found once. This CDR3 spans 14 amino acids. Germline V gives CDR1 KGHSH, CDR2 LQKENI. Trimming removed 3 bases from V and 4 bases from J, with 12 bases in between. The origin of this receptor is an adult woman who had mild COVID-19 (a few samples of this study predate the infection). Cell type and time point are not known. This chain connects TRBV18 to TRBJ1-2; maybe TRBD1 (6 bases). Material for sequencing was PBMCs or a T cell subset sorted from them (not recorded which). The CDR3 DNA reads TGTGCCAGCTCACCGGGACAATCGAGCTATGGCTACACCTTC. Amino acid sequence: CASSPGQSSYGYTF.